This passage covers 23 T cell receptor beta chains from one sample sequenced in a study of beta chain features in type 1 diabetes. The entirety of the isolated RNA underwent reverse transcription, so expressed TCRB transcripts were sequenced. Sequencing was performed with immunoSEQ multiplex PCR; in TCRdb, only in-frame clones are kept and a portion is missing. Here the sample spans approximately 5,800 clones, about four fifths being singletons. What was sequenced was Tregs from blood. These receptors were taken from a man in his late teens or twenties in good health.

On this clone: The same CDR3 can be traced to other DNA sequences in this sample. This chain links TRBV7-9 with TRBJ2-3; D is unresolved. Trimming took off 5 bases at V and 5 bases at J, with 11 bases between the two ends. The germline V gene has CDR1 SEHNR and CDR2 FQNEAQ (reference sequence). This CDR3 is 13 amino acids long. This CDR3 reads CASSPLRLDTQYF. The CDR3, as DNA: TGTGCCAGCAGCCCGCTGCGCCTAGATACGCAGTATTTT.

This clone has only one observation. The CDR3 nucleotides read TGTGCCTGGAGTGTAGGGGGTGAAGCTTTCTTT. The encoded protein is CAWSVGGEAFF. The J gene is TRBJ1-1, the V gene TRBV30; D perhaps matches TRBD1 (6 bases). This CDR3 region has 11 residues. Germline V CDR1 and CDR2: GTSNPN, SVGIG (reference sequence). The V and J ends lost 0 bases and 7 bases respectively, with 6 bases between them.

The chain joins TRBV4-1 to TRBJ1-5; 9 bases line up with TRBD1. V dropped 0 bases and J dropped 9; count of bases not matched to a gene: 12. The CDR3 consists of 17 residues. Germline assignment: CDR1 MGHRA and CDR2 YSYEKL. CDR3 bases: TGCGCCAGCAGCCAAGATTGGACAGGGGCCATTATCAGGCCCCAGCATTTT. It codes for CASSQDWTGAIIRPQHF.

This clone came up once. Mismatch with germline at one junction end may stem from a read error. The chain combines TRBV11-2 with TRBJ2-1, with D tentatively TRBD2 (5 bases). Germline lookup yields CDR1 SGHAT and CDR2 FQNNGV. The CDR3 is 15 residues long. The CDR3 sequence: CASSLDGRGNNEQFF. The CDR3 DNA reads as TGTGCCAGCAGCCTAGACGGCCGGGGTAACAATGAGCAGTTCTTC.

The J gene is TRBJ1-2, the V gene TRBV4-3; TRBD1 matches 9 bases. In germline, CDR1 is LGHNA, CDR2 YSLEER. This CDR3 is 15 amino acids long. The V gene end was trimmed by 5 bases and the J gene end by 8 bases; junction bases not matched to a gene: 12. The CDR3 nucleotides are TGCGCCAGCAGCTCTACCGGGACAGGGATACGGGGCTACACCTTC. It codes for CASSSTGTGIRGYTF.

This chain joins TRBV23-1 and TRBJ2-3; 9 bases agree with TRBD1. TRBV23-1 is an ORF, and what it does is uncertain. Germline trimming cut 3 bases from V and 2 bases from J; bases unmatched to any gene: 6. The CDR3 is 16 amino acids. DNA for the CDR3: TGCGCCAGCAGTCACCCGGGACAGGGCCTCACAGATACGCAGTATTTT. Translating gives CASSHPGQGLTDTQYF.

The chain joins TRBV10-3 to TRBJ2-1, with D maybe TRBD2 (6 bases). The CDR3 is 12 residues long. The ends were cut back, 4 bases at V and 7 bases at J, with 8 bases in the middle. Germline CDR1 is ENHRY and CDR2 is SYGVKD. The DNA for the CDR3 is TGTGCCATCAGTGGGGGGGTAAATGAGCAGTTCTTC. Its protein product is CAISGGVNEQFF.

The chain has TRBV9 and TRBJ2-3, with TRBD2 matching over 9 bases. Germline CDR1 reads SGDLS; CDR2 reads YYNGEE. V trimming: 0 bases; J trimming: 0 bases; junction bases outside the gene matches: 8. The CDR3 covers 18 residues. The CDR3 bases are TGTGCCAGCAGCGTAGTCGGCGGGCTAGCGGGGAGCACAGATACGCAGTATTTT. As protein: CASSVVGGLAGSTDTQYF.

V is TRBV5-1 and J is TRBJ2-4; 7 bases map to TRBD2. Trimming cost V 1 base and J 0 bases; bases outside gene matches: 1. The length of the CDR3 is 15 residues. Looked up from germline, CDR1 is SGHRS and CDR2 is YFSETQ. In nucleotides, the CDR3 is TGCGCCAGCAGCTTGACTAGCGTAGCCAAAAACATTCAGTACTTC. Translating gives CASSLTSVAKNIQYF.

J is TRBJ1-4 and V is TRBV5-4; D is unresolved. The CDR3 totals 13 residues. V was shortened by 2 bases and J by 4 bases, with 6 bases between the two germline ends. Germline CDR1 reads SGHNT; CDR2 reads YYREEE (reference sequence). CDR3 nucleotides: TGTGCCAGCAGCTTTGCGAGTAATGAAAAACTGTTTTTT. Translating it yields CASSFASNEKLFF.

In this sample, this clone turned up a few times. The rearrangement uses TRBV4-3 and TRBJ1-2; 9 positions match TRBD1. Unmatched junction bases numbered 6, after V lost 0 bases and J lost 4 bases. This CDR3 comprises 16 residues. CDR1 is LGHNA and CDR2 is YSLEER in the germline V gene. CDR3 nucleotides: TGCGCCAGCAGCCAAGAGCTTGGGACAGGGCTCTATGGCTACACCTTC. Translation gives CASSQELGTGLYGYTF.

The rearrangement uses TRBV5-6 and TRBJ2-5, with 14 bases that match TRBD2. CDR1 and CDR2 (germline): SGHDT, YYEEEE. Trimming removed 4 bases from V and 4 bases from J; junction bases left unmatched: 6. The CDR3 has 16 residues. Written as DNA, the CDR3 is TGTGCCAGCAGCATAAGACTAGCGGGGGGGCGAGAGACCCAGTACTTC. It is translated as CASSIRLAGGRETQYF.

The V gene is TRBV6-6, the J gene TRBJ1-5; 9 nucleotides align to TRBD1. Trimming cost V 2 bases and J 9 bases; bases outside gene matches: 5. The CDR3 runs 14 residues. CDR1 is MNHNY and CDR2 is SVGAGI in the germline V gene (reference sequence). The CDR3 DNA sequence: TGTGCCAGCAGTTACCACAGGGGGCTGTTGCCCCAGCATTTT. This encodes CASSYHRGLLPQHF.

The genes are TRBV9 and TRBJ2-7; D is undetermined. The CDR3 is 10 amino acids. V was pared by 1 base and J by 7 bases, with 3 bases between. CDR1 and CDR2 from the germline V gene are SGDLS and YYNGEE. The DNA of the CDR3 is TGTGCCAGCAGCGTACGGGAGCAGTACTTC. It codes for CASSVREQYF.

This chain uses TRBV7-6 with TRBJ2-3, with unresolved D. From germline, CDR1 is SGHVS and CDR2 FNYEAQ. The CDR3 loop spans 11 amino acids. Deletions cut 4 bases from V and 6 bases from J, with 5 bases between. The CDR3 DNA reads TGTGCCAGCAGCTCTAGGGATACGCAGTATTTT. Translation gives CASSSRDTQYF.

In nucleotides, the CDR3 is TGTGCCAGCAGCCTAGGCGGGGGGGGCTCCTACGAGCAGTACTTC. This codes for CASSLGGGGSYEQYF. The chain recombines TRBV7-2 with TRBJ2-7; 9 bases are shared with TRBD2. The trim removed 5 bases at V and 0 bases at J, leaving 5 bases unmatched. In germline, CDR1 is SGHTA, CDR2 FQGNSA. The CDR3 runs to 15 residues. Combining the CDR3 with reference TRBV7-2 and TRBJ2-7 gives the whole variable domain GAGVSQSPSNKVTEKGKDVELRCDPISGHTALYWYRQSLGQGLEFLIYFQGNSAPDKSGLPSDRFSAERTGGSVSTLTIQRTQQEDSAVYLCASSLGGGGSYEQYFGPGTRLTVT.

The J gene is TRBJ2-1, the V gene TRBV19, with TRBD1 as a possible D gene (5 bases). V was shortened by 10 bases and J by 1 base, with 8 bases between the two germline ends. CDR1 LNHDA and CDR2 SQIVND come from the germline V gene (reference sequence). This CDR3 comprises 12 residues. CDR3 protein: CATRQSYNEQFF. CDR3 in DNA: TGTGCCACCCGACAGTCCTACAATGAGCAGTTCTTC.

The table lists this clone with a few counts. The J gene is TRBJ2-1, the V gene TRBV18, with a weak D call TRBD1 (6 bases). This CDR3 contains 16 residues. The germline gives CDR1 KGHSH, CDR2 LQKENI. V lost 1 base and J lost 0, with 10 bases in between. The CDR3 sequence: CASSPRQASSYNEQFF. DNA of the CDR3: TGTGCCAGCTCACCACGACAGGCTAGCTCCTACAATGAGCAGTTCTTC.

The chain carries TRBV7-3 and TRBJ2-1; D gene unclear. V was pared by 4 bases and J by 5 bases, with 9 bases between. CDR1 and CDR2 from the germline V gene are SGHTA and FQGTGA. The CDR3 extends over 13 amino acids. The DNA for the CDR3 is TGTGCCAGCAGCTCTCAGGTAAACAATGAGCAGTTCTTC. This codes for CASSSQVNNEQFF.

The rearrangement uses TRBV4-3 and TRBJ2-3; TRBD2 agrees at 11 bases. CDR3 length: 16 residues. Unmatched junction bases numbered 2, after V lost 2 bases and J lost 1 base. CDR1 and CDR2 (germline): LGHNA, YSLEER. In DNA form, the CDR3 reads TGCGCCAGCAGCCAAACTAGCGGGGGACGCACAGATACGCAGTATTTT. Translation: CASSQTSGGRTDTQYF.

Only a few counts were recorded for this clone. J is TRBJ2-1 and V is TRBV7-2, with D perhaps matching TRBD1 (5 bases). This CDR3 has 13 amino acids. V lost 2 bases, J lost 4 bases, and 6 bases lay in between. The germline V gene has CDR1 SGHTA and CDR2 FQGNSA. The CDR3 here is CASSLQGYNEQFF. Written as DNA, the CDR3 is TGTGCCAGCAGCTTACAGGGATACAATGAGCAGTTCTTC.

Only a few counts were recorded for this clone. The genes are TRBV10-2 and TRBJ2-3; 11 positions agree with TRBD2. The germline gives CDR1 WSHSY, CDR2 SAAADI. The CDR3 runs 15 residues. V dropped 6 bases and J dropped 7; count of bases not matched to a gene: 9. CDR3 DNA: TGCGCCAGCAGGTCCCTGACTAGCGGGGAATATACGCAGTATTTT. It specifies CASRSLTSGEYTQYF.

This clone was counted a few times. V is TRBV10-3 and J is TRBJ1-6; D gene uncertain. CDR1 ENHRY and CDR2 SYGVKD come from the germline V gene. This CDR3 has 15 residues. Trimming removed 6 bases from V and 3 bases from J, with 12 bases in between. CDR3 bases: TGTGCCATCAGAAGGTCAGAGGGCTATAATTCACCCCTCCACTTT. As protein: CAIRRSEGYNSPLHF.